This T cell receptor (beta chain) was captured in a study of cytomegalovirus exposure and HLA in healthy donors. Study in general: In terms of ancestry, the Caucasian-associated cluster contained about 80% of the roughly 400 genotyped donors. Notes on the study in general: On later analysis, the bulk of CMV-associated TCR beta chains appeared to be HLA-restricted. The HLA-A and HLA-B alleles of most subjects were reportedly predicted accurately from TCR beta sequences.

In this sample, this clone turned up a few times. Its antigen is unidentified. This PCR relied on a set of 60 Vbeta primers and 13 Jbeta primers. Method: immunoSEQ multiplex PCR; TCRdb's copy keeps in-frame clones and lacks some. In the table there are about 100,000 clones, roughly 75% of which are singletons. The sequencing sample was made of PBMCs. The receptor was derived from a young woman in good health and CMV-seropositive.

CDR3 DNA: TGTGCCAGCAGTTCGGGACAGGGCGACACCGGGGAGCTGTTTTTT. Translated, it gives CASSSGQGDTGELFF. The chain is built from TRBV6-5 and TRBJ2-2, with 9 bases aligning to TRBD1. CDR3 length: 15 residues. The V gene end was trimmed by 4 bases and the J gene end by 3 bases; junction bases not matched to a gene: 3. CDR1 and CDR2 from the germline V gene are MNHEY and SVGAGI.